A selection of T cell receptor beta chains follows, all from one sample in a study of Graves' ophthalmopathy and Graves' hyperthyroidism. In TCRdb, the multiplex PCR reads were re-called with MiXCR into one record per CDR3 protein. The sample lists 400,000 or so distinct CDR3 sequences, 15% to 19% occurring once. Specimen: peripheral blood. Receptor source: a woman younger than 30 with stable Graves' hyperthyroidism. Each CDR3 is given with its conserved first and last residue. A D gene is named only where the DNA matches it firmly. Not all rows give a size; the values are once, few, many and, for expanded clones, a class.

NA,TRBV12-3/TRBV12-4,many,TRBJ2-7,CASSLPGAYEQYF,TGTGCCAGCAGCCTGCCAGGGGCGTACGAGCAGTACTTC
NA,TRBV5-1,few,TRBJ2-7,CASSLVRGPIEQYF,TGCGCCAGCAGCTTGGTACGGGGCCCCATCGAGCAGTACTTC
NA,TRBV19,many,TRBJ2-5,CASSIVGFAGQETQYF,TGTGCCAGTAGTATAGTAGGATTTGCCGGACAAGAGACCCAGTACTTC
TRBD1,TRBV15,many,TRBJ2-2,CATAEGTEARELFF,TGTGCCACCGCCGAGGGGACAGAGGCGCGGGAGCTGTTTTTT
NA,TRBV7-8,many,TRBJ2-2,CASTPSAGEANTGELFF,TGTGCCAGCACCCCGTCGGCAGGGGAAGCAAACACCGGGGAGCTGTTTTTT
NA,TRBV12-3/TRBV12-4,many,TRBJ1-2,CASSQKIGYGYTF,TGTGCCAGCAGTCAAAAGATAGGGTATGGCTACACCTTC
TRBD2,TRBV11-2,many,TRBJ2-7,CASSITSGGVSYEQYF,TGTGCCAGCAGCATAACTAGCGGGGGGGTCTCCTACGAGCAGTACTTC
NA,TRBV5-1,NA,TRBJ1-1,CASSSEGMGGTDAFF,TGCGCCAGCAGCAGCGAGGGCATGGGAGGCACTGATGCTTTCTTT
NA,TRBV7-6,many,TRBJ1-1,CASSLADEVTEAFF,TGTGCCAGCAGCTTAGCGGACGAGGTCACTGAAGCTTTCTTT
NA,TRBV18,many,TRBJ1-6,CASSPLGHRSSYNSPLHF,TGTGCCAGCTCACCCCTGGGGCATCGGAGCTCCTATAATTCACCCCTCCACTTT
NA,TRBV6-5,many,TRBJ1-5,CASRVRGNQPQHF,TGTGCCAGCAGAGTAAGGGGCAATCAGCCCCAGCATTTT
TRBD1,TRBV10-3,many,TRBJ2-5,CAISGDSQETQYF,TGTGCCATCAGTGGGGACAGCCAAGAGACCCAGTACTTC
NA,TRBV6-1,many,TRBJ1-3,CASIGLDSGNTIYF,TGTGCCAGCATCGGGTTAGACTCTGGAAACACCATATATTTT
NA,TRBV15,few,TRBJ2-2,CATSRERGANTGELFF,TGTGCCACCAGCAGAGAGCGGGGCGCTAACACCGGGGAGCTGTTTTTT
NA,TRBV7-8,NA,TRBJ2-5,CASSLAPGNQETQYF,TGTGCCAGCAGCTTAGCCCCAGGAAACCAAGAGACCCAGTACTTC
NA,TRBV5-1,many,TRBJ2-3,CASSLSRQPADTQYF,TGCGCCAGCAGCTTGTCCCGACAGCCGGCTGATACGCAGTATTTT
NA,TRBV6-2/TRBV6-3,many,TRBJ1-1,CASKGRGNTEAFF,TGTGCCAGCAAGGGCAGGGGAAACACTGAAGCTTTCTTT
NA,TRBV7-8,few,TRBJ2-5,CASSPRDLTQETQYF,TGTGCCAGCAGCCCACGGGACCTCACACAAGAGACCCAGTACTTC
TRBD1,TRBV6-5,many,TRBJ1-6,CASSFRDRGLLDSPLHF,TGTGCCAGCAGTTTCCGGGACAGGGGTTTATTAGATTCACCCCTCCACTTT
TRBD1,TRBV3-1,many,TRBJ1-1,CASSHDRALNTEAFF,TGTGCCAGCAGCCATGACAGGGCCCTGAACACTGAAGCTTTCTTT
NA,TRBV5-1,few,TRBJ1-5,CASPNRGRVSPQHF,TGCGCCAGTCCGAACCGGGGCCGAGTTTCGCCCCAGCATTTT
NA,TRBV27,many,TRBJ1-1,CASSAGTTGNTEAFF,TGTGCCAGCAGTGCCGGGACCACAGGGAACACTGAAGCTTTCTTT
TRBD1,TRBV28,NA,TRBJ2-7,CASSTGTAVVEQYF,TGTGCCAGTTCCACCGGGACAGCGGTTGTCGAGCAGTACTTC
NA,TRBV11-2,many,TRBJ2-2,CASSAREPTGELFF,TGTGCCAGCAGCGCCCGTGAGCCCACCGGGGAGCTGTTTTTT
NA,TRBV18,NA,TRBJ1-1,CASSTGLGTEAFF,TGTGCCAGCAGTACAGGGCTCGGGACTGAAGCTTTCTTT
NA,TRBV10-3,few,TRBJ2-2,CAISESVGWGSGTGELFF,TGTGCCATCAGTGAGTCAGTGGGATGGGGATCTGGCACCGGGGAGCTGTTTTTT
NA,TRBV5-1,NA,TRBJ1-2,CASSFAGAYGYTF,TGCGCCAGCAGCTTTGCCGGTGCCTATGGCTACACCTTC
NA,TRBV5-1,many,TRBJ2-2,CASSLEGNGELFF,TGCGCCAGCAGCTTGGAAGGGAACGGGGAGCTGTTTTTT